This T cell receptor beta chain was documented in a study of CD8 T cells in Susac syndrome. Sequencing of TCR beta covered CD8+ and CD4+ T cells obtained from blood. TEMRA cells were FACS-enriched, while CD8+ and CD4+ T cells were negatively isolated. The CDR3 spans 16 residues. From germline, CDR1 is MDHEN and CDR2 SYDVKM. The V and J ends lost 3 bases and 4 bases, in that order; junction bases with no gene match: 10. Study-wide points: Acknowledgment was made by the study that its TCR sequencing and HLA analysis involved a relatively small number of individuals.

Regarding this clonotype: Its matching antigen is unknown.

An amount of RNA that ranged from about 0.45 to 1 ug was reverse transcribed with random hexamers. Amplification of TCR beta CDR3 used immunoSEQ multiplex PCR across 54 Vbeta and 13 Jbeta. A single record per CDR3 protein comes from TCRdb applying MiXCR to the immunoSEQ multiplex PCR reads. The table shows about 280,000 distinct CDR3 sequences, with about 88% occurring only once. The sequence was obtained from a human donor with multiple sclerosis. The material sequenced was CD8+ T cells from PBMCs. The V and J genes are TRBV28 and TRBJ2-7, with 9 positions matching TRBD1. Written as DNA, the CDR3 is TGTGCCAGCAGTTTTCGGATCGGGACAGGGACGTACGAGCAGTACTTC. Protein: CASSFRIGTGTYEQYF.